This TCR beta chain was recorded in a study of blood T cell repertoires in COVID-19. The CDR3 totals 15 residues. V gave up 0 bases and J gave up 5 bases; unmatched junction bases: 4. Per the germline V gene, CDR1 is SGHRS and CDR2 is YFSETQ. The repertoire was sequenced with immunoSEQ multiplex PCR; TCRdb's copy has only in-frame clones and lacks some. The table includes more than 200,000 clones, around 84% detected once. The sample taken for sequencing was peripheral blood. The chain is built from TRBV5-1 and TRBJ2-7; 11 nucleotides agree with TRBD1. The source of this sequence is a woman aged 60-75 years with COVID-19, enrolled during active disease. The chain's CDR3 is CASSLGDRGRDEQYF. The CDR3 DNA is TGCGCCAGCAGCTTGGGGGACAGGGGGAGGGACGAGCAGTACTTC. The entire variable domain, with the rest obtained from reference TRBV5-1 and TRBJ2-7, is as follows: KAGVTQTPRYLIKTRGQQVTLSCSPISGHRSVSWYQQTPGQGLQFLFEYFSETQRNKGNFPGRFSGRQFSNSRSEMNVSTLELGDSALYLCASSLGDRGRDEQYFGPGTRLTVT.